Sequencing of this T cell receptor (beta chain) was carried out in a study of post-analysis software for immune sequencing data. Study-level results: Four or five TRBV segments were significantly more frequent in patients than in controls. TRBV5-6, TRBV5-1 and TRBV20-1 were among these segments.

The germline CDR1 and CDR2 sequences are WSHSY and SAAADI. The CDR3 has 17 amino acids. The authors incorporated unique molecular identifiers into the TCR beta cDNA libraries. TCRdb re-called the PCR reads through MiXCR, storing one row per CDR3 protein. The data contain 550,000 to 700,000 distinct CDR3 sequences, around 47% of them singletons. Concerning this clonotype: As yet, its antigen is unknown.

This chain links TRBV10-2 with TRBJ2-1, with TRBD2 matching 10 bases. This receptor was identified in a girl under 18 with multiple sclerosis. Sequencing was carried out using blood. CDR3 in amino acids: CVTSSGLAAPLYNEQFF. The CDR3 bases are TGCGTCACATCCTCAGGACTAGCGGCCCCCCTTTACAATGAGCAGTTCTTC.